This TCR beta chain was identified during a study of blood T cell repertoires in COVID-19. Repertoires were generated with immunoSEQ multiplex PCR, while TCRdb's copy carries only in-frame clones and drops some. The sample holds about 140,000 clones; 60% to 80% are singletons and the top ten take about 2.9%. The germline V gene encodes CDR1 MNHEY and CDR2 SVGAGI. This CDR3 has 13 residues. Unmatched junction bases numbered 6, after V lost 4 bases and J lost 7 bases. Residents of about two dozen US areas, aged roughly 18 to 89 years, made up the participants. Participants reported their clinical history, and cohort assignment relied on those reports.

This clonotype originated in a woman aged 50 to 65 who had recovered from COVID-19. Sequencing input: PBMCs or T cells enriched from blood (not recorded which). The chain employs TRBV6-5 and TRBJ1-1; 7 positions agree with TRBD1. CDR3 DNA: TGTGCCAGCAGTTCAAAACAGGGGAGTGAAGCTTTCTTT. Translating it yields CASSSKQGSEAFF.